These 10 T cell receptor beta chains share one sample of origin, sequenced in a study of T cell repertoires in cytomegalovirus infection. TCRdb re-derived calls from the reads in MiXCR, one entry per CDR3 protein. The sample holds about 920,000 distinct CDR3 sequences, around 32% seen once. Antigens for these TCRs are unknown. The input for sequencing was cultured CD8+ T cells from PBMCs, taken from culture after CMV antigen stimulation. These receptor sequences come from a human donor in good health (CMV status not recorded). Some clones in this sample may be carry-over from other donors' samples.

This clonotype was seen at least ten times. The chain uses TRBV4-1 and TRBJ2-1, with TRBD1 identical over 12 bases. The germline V gene encodes CDR1 MGHRA and CDR2 YSYEKL. There are 15 residues in the CDR3. V lost 3 bases and J lost 8; bases outside the gene matches: 5. The DNA of the CDR3 is TGCGCCAGCAGCCATCGGGACAGGGGGCTTGATGAGCAGTTCTTC. Translated, it gives CASSHRDRGLDEQFF.

This clonotype was seen at least ten times. The chain links TRBV6-1 to TRBJ2-7, with TRBD1 as a possible D gene (6 bases). The CDR3 sequence is 14 residues long. Germline loops: CDR1 MNHNS, CDR2 SASEGT. The ends were cut back, 8 bases at V and 4 bases at J, with 18 bases in the middle. For the CDR3, the DNA is TGTGCCAGCCTCGAAGCAGGGGCCGCTTACGAGCAGTACTTC. Translation gives CASLEAGAAYEQYF.

The V gene is TRBV6-6, the J gene TRBJ2-3; 7 nucleotides match TRBD1. The germline V gene has CDR1 MNHNY and CDR2 SVGAGI (reference sequence). CDR3 size: 16 residues. V dropped 5 bases and J dropped 2; count of bases not matched to a gene: 10. In DNA, the CDR3 is TGTGCCAGCAGTGGCAAAGGACAGGACAACACAGATACGCAGTATTTT. It yields the protein CASSGKGQDNTDTQYF.

The chain joins TRBV6-5 to TRBJ2-5, with 8 nucleotides matching TRBD1. Germline CDR1 reads MNHEY; CDR2 reads SVGAGI. Trimming at V came to 2 bases and at J to 5 bases, leaving 7 bases not matched to a gene. The CDR3 covers 15 residues. The CDR3 sequence is CASSYRGRGQETQYF. CDR3 bases: TGTGCCAGCAGTTACAGAGGCAGGGGGCAGGAGACCCAGTACTTC.

The chain joins TRBV11-3 to TRBJ2-2; D not certain. The germline CDR1 and CDR2 sequences are SGHNT and YENEEA. Between the trimmed V and J ends, which lost 5 bases and 1 base, there was a span of 11 bases. This CDR3 spans 15 amino acids. The CDR3 DNA follows: TGTGCCAGCAGCAGTTATACACGGAACACCGGGGAGCTGTTTTTT. Translated, it gives CASSSYTRNTGELFF. The variable domain in full, with the rest retrieved from reference TRBV11-3 and TRBJ2-2, is EAGVVQSPRYKIIEKKQPVAFWCNPISGHNTLYWYLQNLGQGPELLIRYENEEAVDDSQLPKDRFSAERLKGVDSTLKIQPAELGDSAVYLCASSSYTRNTGELFFGEGSRLTVL.

The chain recombines TRBV12-3 or TRBV12-4 with TRBJ1-4; D not resolved. This CDR3 has 13 residues. V shed 8 bases and J shed 12 bases, with 19 bases lying between them. The CDR3 is CASGVQYNDELFF. The CDR3 DNA reads TGTGCCAGCGGAGTGCAGTATAATGATGAACTGTTTTTT.

In this sample, this clonotype turned up a few times. The chain has TRBV28 and TRBJ2-5; 10 positions match TRBD1. Unmatched junction bases numbered 9, after V lost 2 bases and J lost 3 bases. The CDR3 runs 17 residues. Germline V gives CDR1 MDHEN, CDR2 SYDVKM. In nucleotides, the CDR3 is TGTGCCAGCAGTTTAGGACGCCGAGGGACAGGGGAAGAGACCCAGTACTTC. This translates into CASSLGRRGTGEETQYF.

V gene TRBV19 combines with J gene TRBJ1-1; D ambiguous. CDR3 length equals 15 residues. CDR1 and CDR2 (germline): LNHDA, SQIVND (reference sequence). The V end lost 3 bases, the J end lost 1 base, and 12 bases lay between the germline ends. The CDR3 nucleotides are TGTGCCAGTAGTATTGGGGAAGGGCGGAACACTGAAGCTTTCTTT. Its translation: CASSIGEGRNTEAFF.

The V call is TRBV4-1, the J call TRBJ1-2; 8 positions agree with TRBD1. Unmatched junction bases numbered 4, after V lost 0 bases and J lost 1 base. The CDR3 loop spans 16 amino acids. Germline-derived CDR1 and CDR2 are MGHRA and YSYEKL. The CDR3: CASSQEGTGFNYGYTF. CDR3 coding DNA: TGCGCCAGCAGCCAAGAGGGGACAGGTTTTAACTATGGCTACACCTTC.

In its sample, this clonotype was seen a few times. V and J are TRBV6-2 or TRBV6-3 and TRBJ1-2; possibly TRBD1 for D (5 bases). The CDR3 has 14 amino acids. CDR1 is MNHEY, CDR2 SVGEGT, per germline. Between the trimmed V and J ends, which lost 1 base and 6 bases, there was a span of 12 bases. CDR3 sequence reads: CASSYFRAANGYTF. The CDR3 DNA is TGTGCCAGCAGTTACTTCAGGGCAGCTAATGGCTACACCTTC.